One T cell receptor beta chain is described in this entry. These data come from a study of cytomegalovirus exposure and HLA in healthy donors. Turning to the study itself: The roughly 120 validation repertoires, a later analysis reported, used the same platform as the 700 or so repertoires from the first cohort.

Only in-frame clones appear in the TCRdb table, and some are missing; sequencing was by immunoSEQ multiplex PCR. Of 200,000 or so clones in the sample, approximately 87% were seen once. The receptor was isolated from a woman aged 18-35 years in good health and CMV-seronegative. The source material was PBMCs.

The CDR3 nucleotides are TGTGCCAGCTCACCAGGGCTCTCGGACTATGGCTACACCTTC. Its translation is CASSPGLSDYGYTF. The chain couples TRBV18 to TRBJ1-2; D is unresolved. V shed 2 bases and J shed 3 bases, with 10 bases lying between them. The CDR3 contains 14 residues. Germline V gene data show CDR1 as KGHSH and CDR2 as LQKENI. The full variable domain, with the rest looked up from reference TRBV18 and TRBJ1-2, is NAGVMQNPRHLVRRRGQEARLRCSPMKGHSHVYWYRQLPEEGLKFMVYLQKENIIDESGMPKERFSAEFPKEGPSILRIQQVVRGDSAAYFCASSPGLSDYGYTFGSGTRLTVV.